Below are 28 T cell receptor beta chains sequenced from a single sample in a study of blood T cell repertoires in COVID-19. The protocol was immunoSEQ multiplex PCR, while the TCRdb copy is restricted to in-frame clones and leaves out a portion. The sample lists approximately 200,000 clones, roughly nine tenths occurring once. Sequences were obtained from PBMCs or T cells enriched from blood (not recorded which). These receptors all come from a young woman who had recovered from COVID-19.

This chain uses TRBV11-2 with TRBJ1-3; D perhaps matches TRBD1 (5 bases). Germline V gives CDR1 SGHAT, CDR2 FQNNGV. CDR3 size: 17 residues. Trimming removed 3 bases at V and 1 base at J, with 16 bases between. CDR3 nucleotides: TGTGCCAGCAGCTTTCCAACAGGCGGTGGATCTGGAAACACCATATATTTT. This gives the protein CASSFPTGGGSGNTIYF. Filled out from reference TRBV11-2 and TRBJ1-3, the complete variable domain reads EAGVAQSPRYKIIEKRQSVAFWCNPISGHATLYWYQQILGQGPKLLIQFQNNGVVDDSQLPKDRFSAERLKGVDSTLKIQPAKLEDSAVYLCASSFPTGGGSGNTIYFGEGSWLTVV.

This sequence joins TRBV5-4 and TRBJ2-7, with D maybe TRBD1 (5 bases). CDR3 length: 11 amino acids. Trimming cost V 0 bases and J 12 bases, with 10 bases left between them. Germline CDR1 reads SGHNT; CDR2 reads YYREEE (reference sequence). CDR3 loop: CASSLGQGLYF. The CDR3, as DNA: TGTGCCAGCAGCTTGGGGCAGGGCCTGTACTTC.

This chain connects TRBV6-2 or TRBV6-3 to TRBJ1-5; a weak D match, TRBD1 (6 bases). The CDR3 consists of 15 residues. Germline lookup yields CDR1 MNHEY and CDR2 SVGEGT. The V end was cut by 6 bases, the J end by 3 bases, with 15 bases between. The CDR3 here is CASSAQGRNNQPQHF. Here the CDR3 DNA reads TGTGCCAGCAGCGCACAGGGAAGGAACAATCAGCCCCAGCATTTT.

This clone turned up a few times. The J gene is TRBJ1-2, the V gene TRBV27, with 10 bases fitting TRBD1. The V gene end was trimmed by 6 bases and the J gene end by 0 bases; junction bases not matched to a gene: 7. Germline V gene sequence: CDR1 MNHEY, CDR2 SMNVEV (reference sequence). The CDR3 extends over 16 amino acids. CDR3 sequence (DNA): TGTGCCAGCAGCCACGACAGGGGGCGTACTAACTATGGCTACACCTTC. Translating gives CASSHDRGRTNYGYTF.

The chain is built from TRBV7-9 and TRBJ2-7; 10 bases agree with TRBD2. The V gene end was trimmed by 2 bases and the J gene end by 4 bases; junction bases not matched to a gene: 8. The germline gives CDR1 SEHNR, CDR2 FQNEAQ (reference sequence). This CDR3 is built from 16 residues. DNA of the CDR3: TGTGCCAGCAGCTTAACTAGCGGGAAGGAGGCGTACGAGCAGTACTTC. This translates into CASSLTSGKEAYEQYF.

V is TRBV4-1 and J is TRBJ2-7; D is unresolved. Trimming removed 0 bases from V and 1 base from J, with 10 bases in between. This CDR3 spans 15 amino acids. Germline-derived CDR1 and CDR2 are MGHRA and YSYEKL. CDR3: CASSQDPTVSYEQYF. The CDR3 DNA reads TGCGCCAGCAGCCAAGATCCAACAGTTTCCTACGAGCAGTACTTC.

The gene calls are TRBV7-8 and TRBJ1-1; tentative D call: TRBD1 (6 bases). In germline, CDR1 is SGHVS, CDR2 FQNEAQ. The CDR3 covers 12 residues. Trimming left V 5 bases short and J 11 bases short, with 15 bases between. This CDR3 is CASSLEQGKAFF. The CDR3 DNA follows: TGTGCCAGCAGCCTAGAACAGGGTAAGGCTTTCTTT.

V and J are TRBV5-4 and TRBJ2-3; the D gene is possibly TRBD2 (5 bases). Trimming took 1 base from V and 3 from J, leaving 6 bases between them. Germline V gene lookup returns CDR1 SGHNT and CDR2 YYREEE (reference sequence). CDR3 size: 13 residues. The CDR3 nucleotides are TGTGCCAGCAGCTTGAGAGGGACAGATACGCAGTATTTT. Translating gives CASSLRGTDTQYF.

The rearrangement uses TRBV15 and TRBJ1-2; no clear D gene. CDR3 size: 18 residues. Germline values: CDR1 LNHNV, CDR2 YYDKDF (reference sequence). V was clipped by 4 bases and J by 4 bases, with 25 bases between them. The CDR3 spells CATSKDPPGVVSVYGYTF. The DNA for the CDR3 is TGTGCCACCAGCAAAGATCCTCCCGGGGTCGTTAGCGTCTATGGCTACACCTTC.

The genes are TRBV18 and TRBJ1-5; the D is unclear. The V gene's germline CDR1 is KGHSH and CDR2 LQKENI. The V gene lost 2 bases and the J gene lost 7 bases, with 9 bases spanning the gap. The CDR3 length is 13 residues. CDR3: CASSPKNSQPQHF. Here the CDR3 DNA reads TGTGCCAGCTCACCAAAGAACAGCCAGCCCCAGCATTTT.

The gene calls are TRBV7-9 and TRBJ2-7, with unresolved D. CDR1 SEHNR and CDR2 FQNEAQ come from the germline V gene (reference sequence). Trimming took 5 bases from V and 3 from J, leaving 5 bases between them. The CDR3 spans 11 residues. The CDR3 nucleotides read TGTGCCAGCAGCCGAGACTACGAGCAGTACTTC. It codes for CASSRDYEQYF.

The rearrangement joins TRBV5-5 to TRBJ1-2; 8 nucleotides line up with TRBD1. Trimming at V came to 0 bases and at J to 6 bases, leaving 7 bases not matched to a gene. The CDR3 has 15 residues. Germline assignment: CDR1 SGHKS and CDR2 YYEKEE (reference sequence). CDR3 residues: CASSLVGQGNDGYTF. The CDR3 DNA reads as TGTGCCAGCAGCTTGGTAGGACAGGGAAATGATGGCTACACCTTC.

The rearrangement uses TRBV6-6 and TRBJ1-2, with TRBD1 identical over 10 bases. The CDR3 consists of 14 residues. Germline assignment: CDR1 MNHNY and CDR2 SVGAGI (reference sequence). V shed 6 bases, J shed 7 bases, and the junction held 8 bases outside the gene matches. The CDR3 DNA follows: TGTGCCAGCAGCCCGACAGGGGGCGCGAGTGGCTACACCTTC. This gives the protein CASSPTGGASGYTF.

The V call is TRBV14, the J call TRBJ2-5, with a possible D match to TRBD2 (6 bases). Looked up from germline, CDR1 is SGHDN and CDR2 is FVKESK. V lost 1 base and J 3 bases, leaving 12 bases between the germline ends. CDR3 length: 15 amino acids. The CDR3, as DNA: TGTGCCAGCAGCCAAGGTGTGGGGGGAAAAGAGACCCAGTACTTC. This sequence encodes CASSQGVGGKETQYF. The variable domain in full, completed from reference TRBV14 and TRBJ2-5, reads EAGVTQFPSHSVIEKGQTVTLRCDPISGHDNLYWYRRVMGKEIKFLLHFVKESKQDESGMPNNRFLAERTGGTYSTLKVQPAELEDSGVYFCASSQGVGGKETQYFGPGTRLLVL.

This clone was detected a few times. The rearrangement joins TRBV5-4 to TRBJ2-1; the match to TRBD2 covers 7 bases. This CDR3 region has 15 residues. Trimming removed 4 bases from V and 7 bases from J; junction bases left unmatched: 11. Germline V gene lookup returns CDR1 SGHNT and CDR2 YYREEE (reference sequence). For the CDR3, the DNA is TGTGCCAGCAGCCCACCAGCGGGAAGGCGGAATGAGCAGTTCTTC. This gives the protein CASSPPAGRRNEQFF.

The V and J genes are TRBV24-1 and TRBJ1-1; D might be TRBD1 (6 bases). V was trimmed by 4 bases and J by 3 bases, leaving 8 bases between them. The germline V gene encodes CDR1 KGHDR and CDR2 SFDVKD. The CDR3 runs 13 residues. CDR3 bases: TGTGCCACCAGTGAATGGGGGCACACTGAAGCTTTCTTT. This encodes CATSEWGHTEAFF.

The rearrangement uses TRBV4-1 and TRBJ1-1; 10 bases are a match to TRBD1. Germline CDR1 is MGHRA and CDR2 is YSYEKL. The CDR3 extends over 14 amino acids. V was pared by 3 bases and J by 7 bases, with 5 bases of the junction left unmatched. The CDR3 nucleotides read TGCGCCAGCAGCCAGATGACAGGGGGCCTTGAAGCTTTCTTT. This encodes CASSQMTGGLEAFF.

This chain uses TRBV24-1 with TRBJ1-2; 7 bases map to TRBD1. This CDR3 comprises 16 residues. With 3 bases clipped from V and 1 base from J, the junction kept 7 bases outside the gene matches. Germline assignment: CDR1 KGHDR and CDR2 SFDVKD. The CDR3 DNA sequence: TGTGCCACCAGTGATCCCGATCGGACAGGTAACTATGGCTACACCTTC. Its translation: CATSDPDRTGNYGYTF.

The chain recombines TRBV19 with TRBJ1-1, with a possible D match to TRBD1 (6 bases). Germline V gene lookup returns CDR1 LNHDA and CDR2 SQIVND (reference sequence). V dropped 0 bases and J dropped 7 bases, with 21 bases sitting between them. The CDR3 loop spans 17 amino acids. CDR3 region: CASSIDLRFRGAVEAFF. In DNA form, the CDR3 reads TGTGCCAGTAGTATAGATCTCCGATTCAGGGGCGCGGTTGAAGCTTTCTTT.

This chain joins TRBV6-5 and TRBJ2-6; D is unresolved. V dropped 6 bases and J dropped 3 bases, with 12 bases sitting between them. The CDR3 extends over 15 amino acids. CDR1 and CDR2 from the germline V gene are MNHEY and SVGAGI. The CDR3 loop is CASSFTEYGANVLTF. The CDR3 region has the DNA TGTGCCAGCAGCTTCACAGAGTATGGGGCCAACGTCCTGACTTTC.

In DNA form, the CDR3 reads TGTGCCAGCAGCTTAATATCGGGCGGGGGGGCCCAGTTCTTC. Encoded protein: CASSLISGGGAQFF. This chain links TRBV7-3 with TRBJ2-1; 9 bases match TRBD2. Germline V gene sequence: CDR1 SGHTA, CDR2 FQGTGA. The V gene end was trimmed by 1 base and the J gene end by 13 bases; junction bases not matched to a gene: 8. The length of the CDR3 is 14 residues. The whole variable domain, filled in from reference TRBV7-3 and TRBJ2-1, reads GAGVSQTPSNKVTEKGKYVELRCDPISGHTALYWYRQSLGQGPEFLIYFQGTGAADDSGLPNDRFFAVRPEGSVSTLKIQRTERGDSAVYLCASSLISGGGAQFFGPGTRLTVL.

This sequence joins TRBV5-5 and TRBJ2-3, with 8 bases identical to TRBD2. The germline V gene has CDR1 SGHKS and CDR2 YYEKEE (reference sequence). CDR3 length: 15 amino acids. V lost 4 bases, J lost 3 bases, and 7 bases stayed unmatched. As DNA, the CDR3 is TGTGCCAGCAGCCCGGGAGGCGGGGGGACAGATACGCAGTATTTT. This gives the protein CASSPGGGGTDTQYF.

This clone was observed a single time. As DNA, the CDR3 is TGTGCCAGCAGTCCCGGTAGCGGGGGCGTCTACAATGAGCAGTTCTTC. Protein product: CASSPGSGGVYNEQFF. The genes are TRBV6-4 and TRBJ2-1, with TRBD2 matching over 9 bases. Per the germline V gene, CDR1 is MRHNA and CDR2 is SNTAGT. Trimming took 5 bases from V and 3 from J; bases not matched to a gene: 8. This CDR3 has 16 residues.

The genes are TRBV5-6 and TRBJ2-2, with TRBD2 matching 9 bases. CDR3 length: 15 residues. CDR1 is SGHDT, CDR2 YYEEEE, per germline. Trimming at V came to 2 bases and at J to 3 bases, leaving 2 bases not matched to a gene. The CDR3 bases are TGTGCCAGCAGCTTTTTAGCGGGAGACACCGGGGAGCTGTTTTTT. As protein: CASSFLAGDTGELFF.

The V call is TRBV7-3, the J call TRBJ2-5, with D tentatively TRBD1 (6 bases). The germline CDR1 and CDR2 sequences are SGHTA and FQGTGA. The CDR3 covers 14 residues. V lost 4 bases, J lost 3 bases, and 12 bases lay in between. The CDR3 protein is CASSSSGHKETQYF. For the CDR3, the DNA is TGTGCCAGCAGCTCGTCGGGACACAAAGAGACCCAGTACTTC.

This clone has a handful of counts. This rearrangement joins TRBV4-3 to TRBJ2-1; 11 nucleotides match TRBD2. The V segment lost 0 bases and the J segment 4 bases; nucleotides outside the gene matches: 2. The CDR3 extends over 16 amino acids. Per germline, CDR1 LGHNA and CDR2 YSLEER. The CDR3 reads CASSQDRTSGYNEQFF. The CDR3 nucleotides are TGCGCCAGCAGCCAAGATCGGACTAGCGGGTACAATGAGCAGTTCTTC.

This clone was detected a few times. V is TRBV7-6 and J is TRBJ1-1; TRBD1 might be the D (6 bases). CDR1 SGHVS and CDR2 FNYEAQ come from the germline V gene. This CDR3 has 17 residues. V lost 1 base and J lost 6, with 21 bases in between. The CDR3 reads CASSLVAQQGLPSEAFF. The DNA of the CDR3 is TGTGCCAGCAGCTTAGTAGCCCAACAGGGCTTGCCGTCTGAAGCTTTCTTT. The full variable domain, in which reference TRBV7-6 and TRBJ1-1 provide the parts outside the CDR3, is GAGVSQSPRYKVTKRGQDVALRCDPISGHVSLYWYRQALGQGPEFLTYFNYEAQQDKSGLPNDRFSAERPEGSISTLTIQRTEQRDSAMYRCASSLVAQQGLPSEAFFGQGTRLTVV.

This chain uses TRBV4-3 with TRBJ1-3; TRBD1 matches 10 bases. Germline CDR1 and CDR2: LGHNA and YSLEER. Trimming took 0 bases from V and 3 from J; bases not matched to a gene: 11. This CDR3 comprises 19 residues. The CDR3 spells CASSQDWVRQGAVGNTIYF. CDR3 DNA: TGCGCCAGCAGCCAAGACTGGGTCAGACAGGGGGCGGTTGGAAACACCATATATTTT.